What follows are 23 T cell receptor beta chains derived from one specimen sequenced in a study of human T cells and chemical hapten exposure (dated by TCRdb to about 2021). The time point label corresponds to: patch test 1, 2 weeks after DPC sensitization. Read against the paper, the sample's treatment or condition label means: therapeutic diphenylcyclopropenone sensitization with weekly scalp DPC. The method was RACE. TCRdb records NextSeq 500 as the sequencer. The public reads were reprocessed in TCRdb via fastp at Q25 and MiXCR, keeping in-frame beta chains. Each CDR3 protein gets just one entry, which takes the most common genes and DNA from the rows behind it. The sample table shows 300,000 to 350,000 distinct CDR3 sequences, and approximately 6.9% are seen once. Of the sample, more than 7% is held by the ten largest clones. The sequencing used whole blood, collected in connection with sensitization to the hapten diphenylcyclopropenone (DPC). The receptors were sampled from a woman aged 18-29 years with alopecia areata. Some clones in this sample may be carry-over from other donors' samples.

In its sample, this clonotype was seen a few times. The chain is built from TRBV20-1 and TRBJ2-3, with 7 bases fitting TRBD1. This CDR3 region has 14 residues. V shed 5 bases and J 2 bases; nucleotides not matched to a gene: 7. Germline CDR1 is DFQATT and CDR2 is SNEGSKA (reference sequence). The CDR3 here is CSAGKDRITDTQYF. CDR3 nucleotides: TGCAGTGCTGGGAAGGACAGGATCACAGATACGCAGTATTTT.

The chain carries TRBV12-3 or TRBV12-4 and TRBJ2-7, with TRBD2 matching over 14 bases. The trim removed 6 bases at V and 2 bases at J, leaving 6 bases unmatched. The CDR3 totals 16 residues. The CDR3: CASRAGLAGGPYEQYF. The CDR3 DNA sequence: TGTGCCAGCAGGGCCGGACTAGCGGGGGGCCCCTACGAGCAGTACTTC.

This clonotype was observed at least ten times. The chain links TRBV7-2 to TRBJ2-3; 8 nucleotides line up with TRBD2. The CDR3 extends over 16 amino acids. V was pared by 6 bases and J by 0 bases, with 8 bases of the junction left unmatched. CDR1 is SGHTA, CDR2 FQGNSA, per germline. The CDR3 coding sequence is TGTGCCAGCAGTCCCCGGGGGGGCGCTAGCACAGATACGCAGTATTTT. Translating gives CASSPRGGASTDTQYF. The variable domain in full, with the rest retrieved from reference TRBV7-2 and TRBJ2-3, is GAGVSQSPSNKVTEKGKDVELRCDPISGHTALYWYRQSLGQGLEFLIYFQGNSAPDKSGLPSDRFSAERTGGSVSTLTIQRTQQEDSAVYLCASSPRGGASTDTQYFGPGTRLTVL.

There are many counts of this clonotype. The rearrangement joins TRBV27 to TRBJ2-7; a possible D gene is TRBD2 (5 bases). Germline CDR1 MNHEY, CDR2 SMNVEV (reference sequence). This CDR3 has 15 residues. Trimming left V 6 bases short and J 3 bases short, with 18 bases between. In DNA, the CDR3 is TGTGCCAGCAGGACCGAGGAGGATGGATACTACGAGCAGTACTTC. Its translation is CASRTEEDGYYEQYF.

At least ten counts were recorded for this clonotype. Here the CDR3 reads CASSSPSTDTQYF. CDR3 sequence (DNA): TGTGCCAGCAGCTCACCTAGCACAGATACGCAGTATTTT. This rearrangement joins TRBV7-2 to TRBJ2-3; D gene unclear. The CDR3 runs to 13 residues. Trimming removed 4 bases at V and 0 bases at J, with 5 bases between. Per germline, CDR1 SGHTA and CDR2 FQGNSA.

This clonotype turned up a few times. V gene TRBV12-5 combines with J gene TRBJ1-2; unclear D gene. There are 12 residues in the CDR3. V was clipped by 6 bases and J by 6 bases, with 11 bases between them. CDR1 is LGHNT, CDR2 FRNRAP, per germline. The CDR3 loop reads CASGVELHGYTF. Written as DNA, the CDR3 is TGTGCTAGTGGGGTAGAACTCCATGGCTACACCTTC.

The chain joins TRBV6-5 to TRBJ2-2; no clear D. CDR3 length: 13 residues. Germline CDR1 and CDR2: MNHEY and SVGAGI. Between the trimmed V and J ends, which lost 4 bases and 6 bases, there was a span of 9 bases. CDR3 bases: TGTGCCAGCAGTTCCCTTTCCCCCGGGGAGCTGTTTTTT. Residues: CASSSLSPGELFF.

This rearrangement joins TRBV12-3 or TRBV12-4 to TRBJ2-2, with 9 bases aligning to TRBD1. The CDR3 has 15 amino acids. V lost 1 base and J lost 4; bases outside the gene matches: 1. The CDR3 sequence is CASSLGTGVTGELFF. The CDR3 DNA reads as TGTGCCAGCAGTTTAGGGACAGGGGTCACCGGGGAGCTGTTTTTT.

This clonotype has a count of ten or more. The chain is built from TRBV6-2 or TRBV6-3 and TRBJ1-5; no reliable D call. The germline V and J ends were trimmed by 2 bases and 5 bases, with 4 bases remaining between them. The CDR3 has 12 amino acids. The germline V gene has CDR1 MNHEY and CDR2 SVGEGT. CDR3 residues: CASSYGYQPQHF. The CDR3 bases are TGTGCCAGCAGTTACGGTTATCAGCCCCAGCATTTT.

This clonotype has ten or more counts. The V call is TRBV6-5, the J call TRBJ2-7; 7 bases agree with TRBD2. CDR1 is MNHEY and CDR2 is SVGAGI in the germline V gene. After removal of 5 bases from V and 5 bases from J, the junction contained 6 bases not matched to a gene. CDR3 length: 13 amino acids. The CDR3 bases are TGTGCCAGCAGTCGGGGGAGGGTTAACGAGCAGTACTTC. This gives the protein CASSRGRVNEQYF.

This clonotype was found many times. This rearrangement joins TRBV24-1 to TRBJ1-5; D is unclear. There are 13 residues in the CDR3. V shed 3 bases and J shed 9 bases, with 11 bases lying between them. The germline gives CDR1 KGHDR, CDR2 SFDVKD. In DNA, the CDR3 is TGTGCCACCAGTGATATGGAAAAGGGGCCCCAGCATTTT. Protein: CATSDMEKGPQHF.

The rearrangement joins TRBV7-2 to TRBJ1-3; D is undetermined. Trimming shortened V by 3 bases and J by 7 bases, and 7 bases separated the two germline ends. Germline values: CDR1 SGHTA, CDR2 FQGNSA. The CDR3 has 12 residues. CDR3 in amino acids: CASSFMGNTIYF. The CDR3 DNA sequence: TGTGCCAGCAGCTTTATGGGGAACACCATATATTTT.

V and J are TRBV4-3 and TRBJ1-1; 11 positions agree with TRBD1. CDR3 length: 16 residues. CDR1 is LGHNA and CDR2 is YSLEER in the germline V gene. Germline trimming cut 0 bases from V and 3 bases from J; bases unmatched to any gene: 3. CDR3 in DNA: TGCGCCAGCAGCCAAGAGGGGACAGGGGGTGACACTGAAGCTTTCTTT. Amino acid sequence: CASSQEGTGGDTEAFF.

This clonotype was picked up many times. This sequence joins TRBV7-2 and TRBJ1-6; no clear D. Per germline, CDR1 SGHTA and CDR2 FQGNSA. CDR3 size: 12 residues. Trimming took off 1 base at V and 8 bases at J, with 3 bases between the two ends. DNA for the CDR3: TGTGCCAGCAGCTTAGTGGATTCACCCCTCCACTTT. Translated: CASSLVDSPLHF.

This sequence joins TRBV29-1 and TRBJ1-4; D may be TRBD1 (5 bases). Trimming pared 4 bases from V and 5 bases from J, leaving 11 bases between. The CDR3 spans 13 residues. Germline CDR1 reads SQVTM; CDR2 reads ANQGSEA. The DNA of the CDR3 is TGCAGCGTTGTGGCAGGGCCGAATGAAAAACTGTTTTTT. This translates into CSVVAGPNEKLFF.

The V call is TRBV28, the J call TRBJ1-3; D is ambiguous. This CDR3 contains 14 residues. The germline V gene has CDR1 MDHEN and CDR2 SYDVKM. The V and J ends lost 1 base and 2 bases respectively, with 6 bases between them. The CDR3 nucleotides read TGTGCCAGCAGTTTATCGACAACTGGAAACACCATATATTTT. This sequence encodes CASSLSTTGNTIYF.

This clonotype turned up a few times. The chain has TRBV6-5 and TRBJ2-3, with D hard to call. The CDR3 is 14 residues long. V was trimmed by 7 bases and J by 8 bases, leaving 19 bases between them. Germline CDR1 MNHEY, CDR2 SVGAGI. CDR3: CASKDRASRATQYF. CDR3 coding DNA: TGTGCCAGCAAGGATCGGGCCTCCCGGGCTACGCAGTATTTT.

This clonotype was seen ten or more times. The V gene is TRBV4-1, the J gene TRBJ2-5, with 10 bases aligning to TRBD2. V was pared by 7 bases and J by 2 bases, with 4 bases of the junction left unmatched. CDR3 size: 14 residues. Per germline, CDR1 MGHRA and CDR2 YSYEKL. CDR3 region: CASTRLAGQETQYF. The CDR3, as DNA: TGCGCCAGCACGCGACTAGCGGGTCAAGAGACCCAGTACTTC.

This clonotype came up a few times. The chain has TRBV7-3 and TRBJ2-2, with a weak D call TRBD1 (5 bases). CDR1 and CDR2 from the germline V gene are SGHTA and FQGTGA. Trimming stripped 3 bases from V and 1 base from J, with 9 bases between. This CDR3 comprises 15 residues. DNA for the CDR3: TGTGCCAGCAGCTTGGGGCGACAGAACACCGGGGAGCTGTTTTTT. It is translated as CASSLGRQNTGELFF.

This clonotype showed up many times. The chain employs TRBV28 and TRBJ2-7; 9 bases line up with TRBD1. Unmatched junction bases numbered 5, after V lost 2 bases and J lost 0 bases. CDR3 length: 16 amino acids. Germline CDR1 MDHEN, CDR2 SYDVKM. The CDR3 nucleotides read TGTGCCAGCAGTTTAGAGACAGGGGGTAGCTCCTACGAGCAGTACTTC. This sequence encodes CASSLETGGSSYEQYF.

This clonotype was picked up many times. Germline is not matched at one junction end, which may reflect a read error. The chain couples TRBV12-3 or TRBV12-4 to TRBJ1-1, with unresolved D. The CDR3 length is 13 residues. DNA for the CDR3: TGCGCCAGCAGCTTGGAAAGGAACACTGAAGCTTTCTTT. This codes for CASSLERNTEAFF.

This clonotype was seen a handful of times. This chain uses TRBV10-3 with TRBJ2-1, with 7 nucleotides matching TRBD2. CDR3 length: 12 residues. Trimming removed 10 bases from V and 4 bases from J; junction bases left unmatched: 4. CDR1 is ENHRY and CDR2 is SYGVKD in the germline V gene. This CDR3 reads CATGREYNEQFF. In DNA, the CDR3 is TGTGCCACGGGGAGGGAGTACAATGAGCAGTTCTTC.

The rearrangement joins TRBV6-5 to TRBJ1-4, with D maybe TRBD1 (6 bases). The CDR3 extends over 15 amino acids. The germline V and J ends were trimmed by 2 bases and 4 bases, with 11 bases remaining between them. Germline values: CDR1 MNHEY, CDR2 SVGAGI. DNA of the CDR3: TGTGCCAGCAGTTACGGCGGGACAAATAATGAAAAACTGTTTTTT. Encoded protein: CASSYGGTNNEKLFF.